This TCR beta chain was retrieved from a study of identical twins. Notes on the study in general: Within cord blood, abundant beta clonotypes carried fewer insertions, but memory repertoires showed no such trend. The authors noted that invariant MAIT and iNKT cells could partly confound zero-insertion analyses. Conclusions came from cross-sectional statistical analysis, not from following the same donors.

With template switching, a universal primer site was added, and the cDNA carried unique molecular identifiers. TCRdb processed the 5' RACE reads anew with MiXCR; each CDR3 protein has one entry. The sample comprises 500,000 to 650,000 distinct CDR3 sequences, roughly 7.2% of which are singletons, and less than 2% rests with the top ten. As regards this clonotype: Its specificity is unknown.

These same records also appear under a second study, on yellow fever vaccine responses in identical twins.

This clonotype was obtained from a woman aged 18-35 years in good health. The sequencing input was PBMCs.

The CDR3 region has the DNA TGTGCCAGCAGCTTAGAGCCAGGGGTGAACTATGGCTACACCTTC. Its translation is CASSLEPGVNYGYTF. The rearrangement uses TRBV11-2 and TRBJ1-2, with a weak D call TRBD1 (6 bases). CDR3 length equals 15 residues. Trimming left V 0 bases short and J 2 bases short, with 10 bases between. CDR1 and CDR2 (germline): SGHAT, FQNNGV.